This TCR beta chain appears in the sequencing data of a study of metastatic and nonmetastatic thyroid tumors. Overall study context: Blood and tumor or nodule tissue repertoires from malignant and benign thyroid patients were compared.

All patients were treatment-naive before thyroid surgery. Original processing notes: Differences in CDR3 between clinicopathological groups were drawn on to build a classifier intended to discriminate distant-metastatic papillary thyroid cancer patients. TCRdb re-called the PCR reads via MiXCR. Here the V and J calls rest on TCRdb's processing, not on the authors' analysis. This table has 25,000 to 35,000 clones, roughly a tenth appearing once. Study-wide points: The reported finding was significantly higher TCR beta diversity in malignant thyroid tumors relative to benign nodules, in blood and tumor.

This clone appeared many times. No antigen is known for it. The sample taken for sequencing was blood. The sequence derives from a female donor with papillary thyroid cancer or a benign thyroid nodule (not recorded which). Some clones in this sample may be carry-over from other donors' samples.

In DNA form, the CDR3 reads TGTGCCAGCAGACCCAATAGAGTCACTGAAGCTTTCTTT. This encodes CASRPNRVTEAFF. The chain employs TRBV27 and TRBJ1-1; no definite D call. The V and J ends lost 6 bases and 4 bases respectively, with 12 bases between them. The CDR3 runs to 13 residues. Germline lookup yields CDR1 MNHEY and CDR2 SMNVEV (reference sequence).